This is a list of T cell receptor beta chains from one sample in a study of cytomegalovirus exposure and HLA in healthy donors. Libraries were prepared by immunoSEQ multiplex PCR; TCRdb keeps only in-frame clonotypes and omits some of them. The sample comprises 260,000 or so clones, 90% of which are singletons, and under 4% rests with the top ten. Sequenced: PBMCs. These receptors were collected from a woman between 25 and 40 years old in good health and CMV-seronegative. CDR3s leave out the opening cysteine and the closing phenylalanine or tryptophan.

TRBV4-2 ASSQEGGFPGAHEQY
TRBV6-1 ASNLLPSGGYEQY
TRBV7-9 ASSLAGNTIY
TRBV7-8 ASSQHRWTGVNTEAF
TRBV28 ASSPLAGDTGELF
TRBV21-1 ASVDNTEAF
TRBV4-3 ASSQDRGAIGELF
TRBV7-9 ASSQETSGISYEQY
TRBV10-1 ASRDRVKLDTQY
TRBV30 AWSLPGTGSGNTIY
TRBV7-2 ASSLRGTGANVLT
TRBV13 ASSRDRGLSGANVLT